What follows describes a single T cell receptor beta chain. Its antigen is unknown. Every donor was a healthy Caucasian. This CDR3 contains 16 residues. The V gene's germline CDR1 is SGHRS and CDR2 YFSETQ. V was clipped by 0 bases and J by 5 bases, with 17 bases between them. This sample stems from a study of identical twins. General study points: Analyses of zero insertions could be partly confounded by invariant MAIT and iNKT cells.

cDNA molecules carried unique molecular identifiers, and template switching added a universal primer site. A single record per CDR3 protein comes from TCRdb applying MiXCR to the 5' RACE reads. The table records nearly 900,000 distinct CDR3 sequences, about 12% of them present only once. Another study also made use of these data, one on yellow fever vaccine responses in identical twins.

The source of this sequence is a young woman in good health. The material sequenced was PBMCs. This chain uses TRBV5-1 with TRBJ2-5, with D hard to call. The CDR3 nucleotides are TGCGCCAGCAGCTTGGTCGGCGCCACCAATGAGGAGACCCAGTACTTC. Amino acid sequence: CASSLVGATNEETQYF.